This TCR beta chain was captured in a study of T cell repertoires in cytomegalovirus infection. Findings and limits, study-wide: CMV-specific TCR beta clonotypes restricted by HLA-C were the ones dominating the ex vivo response. Based on cumulative public TCR beta family frequency, carriers of CMV plus the relevant HLA were identified.

This clonotype was picked up a small number of times. Its antigen is as yet unknown. Via MiXCR, TCRdb re-called the reads, giving one row per CDR3 protein. The table lists roughly 130,000 distinct CDR3 sequences, about 10% of them singletons. Germline CDR1 reads DFQATT; CDR2 reads SNEGSKA (reference sequence). V was cut by 3 bases and J by 2 bases, with 17 bases left in between. This CDR3 is built from 16 residues. The source of this sequence is a human donor in good health (CMV status not recorded). Some clones in this sample may be carry-over from other donors' samples. Sequenced material: PBMCs. The chain couples TRBV20-1 to TRBJ2-1; perhaps TRBD2 as D (6 bases). This CDR3 reads CSARVGTAKPYNEQFF. CDR3 nucleotide sequence: TGCAGTGCTAGGGTGGGGACTGCCAAACCCTACAATGAGCAGTTCTTC.